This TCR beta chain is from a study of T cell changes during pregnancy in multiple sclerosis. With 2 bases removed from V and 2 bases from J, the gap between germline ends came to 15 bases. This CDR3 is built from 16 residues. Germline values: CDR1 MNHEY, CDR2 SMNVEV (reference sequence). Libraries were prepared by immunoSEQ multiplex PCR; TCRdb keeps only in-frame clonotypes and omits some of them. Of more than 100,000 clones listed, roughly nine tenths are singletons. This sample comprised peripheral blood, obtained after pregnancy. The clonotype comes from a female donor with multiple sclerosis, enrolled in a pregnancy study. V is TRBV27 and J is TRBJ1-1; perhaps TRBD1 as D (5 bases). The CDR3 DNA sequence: TGTGCCAGCAGTTTAGGCGTAGGGGCCGTTAACACTGAAGCTTTCTTT. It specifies CASSLGVGAVNTEAFF.